This T cell receptor beta chain emerged from a study of cytomegalovirus exposure and HLA in healthy donors. Germline-derived CDR1 and CDR2 are SGHAT and FQNNGV. J gave up 2 bases and V 1 base, and 11 bases lay outside the gene matches. The CDR3 loop spans 18 amino acids. With regard to this clone: Its antigen remains unidentified.

Study-wide points: Several of the most significant clusters were apparently associated with common viral pathogens in a later analysis. A highly shared variant cluster was judged a likely technical artifact. Reports described diagnosis of cytomegalovirus status by the classifier as highly specific and sensitive. About 90% or about 30% of the time was how often most TCR beta V segments were productive, according to an earlier analysis.

Vbeta (60) and Jbeta (13) primers were used in the PCR. Some clones are missing from TCRdb's copy, which holds only in-frame ones; the method was immunoSEQ multiplex PCR. The data show some 200,000 clones, under 9.5% seen once. The V and J genes are TRBV11-2 and TRBJ2-7; 10 bases align to TRBD2. This clonotype was sampled from a woman in her 30s in good health and CMV-seropositive. The source material was PBMCs. The CDR3 spells CASSLVASGRGGPYEQYF. DNA of the CDR3: TGTGCCAGCAGCTTAGTGGCTAGCGGGAGAGGCGGCCCCTACGAGCAGTACTTC.